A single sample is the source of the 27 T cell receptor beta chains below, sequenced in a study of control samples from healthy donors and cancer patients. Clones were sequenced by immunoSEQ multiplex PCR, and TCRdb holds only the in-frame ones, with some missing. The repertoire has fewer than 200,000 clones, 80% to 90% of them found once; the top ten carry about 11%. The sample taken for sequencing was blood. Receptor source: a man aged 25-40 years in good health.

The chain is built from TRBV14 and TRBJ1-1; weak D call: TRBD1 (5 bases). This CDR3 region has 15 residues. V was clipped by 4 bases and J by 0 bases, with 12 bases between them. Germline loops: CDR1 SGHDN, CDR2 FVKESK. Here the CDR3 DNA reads TGTGCCAGCAGCCCCTTGACAGCGTTGAACACTGAAGCTTTCTTT. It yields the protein CASSPLTALNTEAFF.

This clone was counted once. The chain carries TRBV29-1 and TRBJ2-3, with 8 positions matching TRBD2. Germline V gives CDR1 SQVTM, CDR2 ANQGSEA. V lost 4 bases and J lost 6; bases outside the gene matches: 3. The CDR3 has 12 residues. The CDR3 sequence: CSVGREGDTQYF. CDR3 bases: TGCAGCGTTGGCCGGGAGGGGGATACGCAGTATTTT.

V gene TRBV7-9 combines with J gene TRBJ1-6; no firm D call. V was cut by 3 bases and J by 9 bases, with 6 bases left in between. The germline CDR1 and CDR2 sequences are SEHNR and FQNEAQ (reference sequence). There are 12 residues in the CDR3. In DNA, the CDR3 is TGTGCCAGCAGCTTCGAGGCTTCACCCCTCCACTTT. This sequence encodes CASSFEASPLHF. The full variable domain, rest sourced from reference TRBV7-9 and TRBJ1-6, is DTGVSQNPRHKITKRGQNVTFRCDPISEHNRLYWYRQTLGQGPEFLTYFQNEAQLEKSRLLSDRFSAERPKGSFSTLEIQRTEQGDSAMYLCASSFEASPLHFGNGTRLTVT.

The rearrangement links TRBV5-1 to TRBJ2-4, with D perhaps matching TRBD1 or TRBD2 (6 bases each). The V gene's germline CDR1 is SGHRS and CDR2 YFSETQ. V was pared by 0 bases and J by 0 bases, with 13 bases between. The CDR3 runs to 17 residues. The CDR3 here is CASSLAEGGLAKNIQYF. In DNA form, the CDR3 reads TGCGCCAGCAGCTTGGCCGAGGGGGGCTTAGCCAAAAACATTCAGTACTTC.

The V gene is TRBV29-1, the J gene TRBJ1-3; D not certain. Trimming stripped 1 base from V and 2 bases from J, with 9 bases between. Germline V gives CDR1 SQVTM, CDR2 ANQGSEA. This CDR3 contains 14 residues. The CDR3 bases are TGCAGCGTTGAAGTTGGAAGGGCTGGAAACACCATATATTTT. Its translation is CSVEVGRAGNTIYF.

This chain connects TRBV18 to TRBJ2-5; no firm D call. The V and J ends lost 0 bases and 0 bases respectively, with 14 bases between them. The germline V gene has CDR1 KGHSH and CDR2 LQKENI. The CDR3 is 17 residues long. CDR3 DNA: TGTGCCAGCTCACCACCCTTATCAGGCCCGCACCAAGAGACCCAGTACTTC. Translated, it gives CASSPPLSGPHQETQYF.

The CDR3 sequence: CASSANRGGDEQFF. In DNA, the CDR3 is TGTGCCAGCAGCGCCAACAGGGGAGGGGATGAGCAGTTCTTC. V and J are TRBV9 and TRBJ2-1; perhaps D is TRBD1 or TRBD2 (7 bases each). This CDR3 contains 14 residues. Germline CDR1 and CDR2: SGDLS and YYNGEE. V was trimmed by 3 bases and J by 8 bases, leaving 15 bases between them.

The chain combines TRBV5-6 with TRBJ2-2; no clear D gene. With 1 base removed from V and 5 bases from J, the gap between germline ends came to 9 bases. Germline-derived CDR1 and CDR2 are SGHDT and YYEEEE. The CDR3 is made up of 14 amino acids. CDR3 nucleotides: TGTGCCAGCAGCTTGAACAGTCCTACCGGGGAGCTGTTTTTT. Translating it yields CASSLNSPTGELFF. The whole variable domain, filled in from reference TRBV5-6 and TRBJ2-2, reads DAGVTQSPTHLIKTRGQQVTLRCSPKSGHDTVSWYQQALGQGPQFIFQYYEEEERQRGNFPDRFSGHQFPNYSSELNVNALLLGDSALYLCASSLNSPTGELFFGEGSRLTVL.

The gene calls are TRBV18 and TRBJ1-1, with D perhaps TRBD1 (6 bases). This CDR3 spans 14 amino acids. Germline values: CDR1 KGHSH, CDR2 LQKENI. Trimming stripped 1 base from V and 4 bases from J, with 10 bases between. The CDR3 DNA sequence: TGTGCCAGCTCACCACAGGGAGGGGGCACTGAAGCTTTCTTT. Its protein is CASSPQGGGTEAFF.

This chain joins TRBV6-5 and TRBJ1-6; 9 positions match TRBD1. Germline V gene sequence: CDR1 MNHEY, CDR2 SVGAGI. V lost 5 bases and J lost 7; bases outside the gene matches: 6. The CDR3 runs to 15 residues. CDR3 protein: CASSPTGTGNSPLHF. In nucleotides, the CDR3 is TGTGCCAGCAGTCCCACCGGGACAGGGAATTCACCCCTCCACTTT.

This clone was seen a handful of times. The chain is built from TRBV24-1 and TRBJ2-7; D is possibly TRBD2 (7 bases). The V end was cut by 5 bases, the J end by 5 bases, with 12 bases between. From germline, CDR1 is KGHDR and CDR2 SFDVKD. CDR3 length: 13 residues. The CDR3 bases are TGTGCCACCAGTGGCCAGGGGACTAACGAGCAGTACTTC. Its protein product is CATSGQGTNEQYF.

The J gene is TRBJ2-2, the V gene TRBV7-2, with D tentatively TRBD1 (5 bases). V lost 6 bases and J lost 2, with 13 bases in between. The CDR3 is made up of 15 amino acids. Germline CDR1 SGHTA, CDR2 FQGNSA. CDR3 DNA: TGTGCCAGCAGACTTGCGCAGGGAAACACCGGGGAGCTGTTTTTT. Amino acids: CASRLAQGNTGELFF.

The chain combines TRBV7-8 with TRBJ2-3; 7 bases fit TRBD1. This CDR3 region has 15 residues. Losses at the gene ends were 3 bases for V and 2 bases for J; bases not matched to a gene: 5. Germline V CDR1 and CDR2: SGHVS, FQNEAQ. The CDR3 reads CASSFSTGDTDTQYF. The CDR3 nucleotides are TGTGCCAGCAGCTTTAGTACAGGGGACACAGATACGCAGTATTTT.

The CDR3 region has the DNA TGTGCCAGTAGCGGCGGACAGGCTAGTTCATCCCAGCATTTT. Amino acid sequence: CASSGGQASSSQHF. The chain recombines TRBV19 with TRBJ1-5; 7 bases agree with TRBD1. The CDR3 loop spans 14 amino acids. V lost 6 bases, J lost 11 bases, and 13 bases stayed unmatched. Germline V gene sequence: CDR1 LNHDA, CDR2 SQIVND (reference sequence).

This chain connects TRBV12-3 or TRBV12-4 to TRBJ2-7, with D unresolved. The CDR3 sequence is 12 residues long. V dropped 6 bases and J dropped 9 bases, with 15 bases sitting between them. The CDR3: CASSSGSGGQYF. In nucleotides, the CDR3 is TGTGCCAGCAGCTCTGGGTCCGGCGGGCAGTACTTC.

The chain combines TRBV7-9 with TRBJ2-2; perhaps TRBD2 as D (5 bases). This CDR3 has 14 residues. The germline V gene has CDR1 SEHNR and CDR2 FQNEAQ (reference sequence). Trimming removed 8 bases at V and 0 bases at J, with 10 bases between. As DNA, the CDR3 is TGTGCCAGCTCCAAAGCGGCGAACACCGGGGAGCTGTTTTTT. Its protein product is CASSKAANTGELFF.

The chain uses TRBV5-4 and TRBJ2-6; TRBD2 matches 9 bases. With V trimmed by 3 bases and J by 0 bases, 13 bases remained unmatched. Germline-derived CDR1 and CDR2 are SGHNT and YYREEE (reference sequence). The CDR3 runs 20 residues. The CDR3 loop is CASSWGVAGVGPSGANVLTF. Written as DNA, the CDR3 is TGTGCCAGCAGCTGGGGGGTAGCGGGAGTAGGCCCCTCTGGGGCCAACGTCCTGACTTTC.

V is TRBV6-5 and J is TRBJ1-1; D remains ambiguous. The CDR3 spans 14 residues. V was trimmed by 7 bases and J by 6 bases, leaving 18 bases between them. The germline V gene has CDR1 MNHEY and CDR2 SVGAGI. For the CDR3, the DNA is TGTGCCAGCACCCAAATCCCCCGGCGGGCTGAAGCTTTCTTT. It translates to CASTQIPRRAEAFF.

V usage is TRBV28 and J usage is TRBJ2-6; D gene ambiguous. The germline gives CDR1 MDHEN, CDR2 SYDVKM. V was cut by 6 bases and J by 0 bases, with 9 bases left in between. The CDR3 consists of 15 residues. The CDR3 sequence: CASRPGHSGANVLTF. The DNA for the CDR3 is TGTGCCAGCAGACCGGGCCACTCTGGGGCCAACGTCCTGACTTTC. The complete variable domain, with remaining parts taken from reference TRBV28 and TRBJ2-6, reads DVKVTQSSRYLVKRTGEKVFLECVQDMDHENMFWYRQDPGLGLRLIYFSYDVKMKEKGDIPEGYSVSREKKERFSLILESASTNQTSMYLCASRPGHSGANVLTFGAGSRLTVL.

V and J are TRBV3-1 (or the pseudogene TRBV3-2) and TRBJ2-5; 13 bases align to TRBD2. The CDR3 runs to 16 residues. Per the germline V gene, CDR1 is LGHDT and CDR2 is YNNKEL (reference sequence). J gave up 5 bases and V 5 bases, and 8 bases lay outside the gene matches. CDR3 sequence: CASSKGTSGTRETQYF. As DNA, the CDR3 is TGTGCCAGCAGCAAAGGGACTAGCGGGACAAGGGAGACCCAGTACTTC.

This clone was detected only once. CDR3 sequence reads: CASSPLMTGEQYF. The CDR3 coding sequence is TGTGCCAGCAGCCCCCTCATGACCGGGGAGCAGTACTTC. The chain combines TRBV7-6 with TRBJ2-7; D gene ambiguous. The CDR3 contains 13 residues. Germline V lookup: CDR1 SGHVS, CDR2 FNYEAQ. The V end lost 5 bases, the J end lost 7 bases, and 15 bases lay between the germline ends.

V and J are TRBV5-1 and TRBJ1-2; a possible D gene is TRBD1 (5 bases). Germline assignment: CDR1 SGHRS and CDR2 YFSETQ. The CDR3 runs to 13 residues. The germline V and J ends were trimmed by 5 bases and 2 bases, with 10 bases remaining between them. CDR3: CASRTTANYGYTF. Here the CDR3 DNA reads TGCGCCAGCAGGACGACAGCAAACTATGGCTACACCTTC.

CDR3 in DNA: TGTGCCAGCAGCCCTGGAAGCCTAGGGAACACTGAAGCTTTCTTT. Amino acids: CASSPGSLGNTEAFF. The chain is built from TRBV11-2 and TRBJ1-1; D is unclear. From germline, CDR1 is SGHAT and CDR2 FQNNGV. This CDR3 comprises 15 residues. Trimming removed 5 bases from V and 1 base from J, with 14 bases in between.

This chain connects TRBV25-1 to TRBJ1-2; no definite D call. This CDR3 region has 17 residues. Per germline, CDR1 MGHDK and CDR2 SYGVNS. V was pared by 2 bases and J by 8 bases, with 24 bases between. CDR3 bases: TGTGCCAGCAGTGAAAGAGGGTTGACCGGTTCAACTTGGGGCTACACCTTC. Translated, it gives CASSERGLTGSTWGYTF.

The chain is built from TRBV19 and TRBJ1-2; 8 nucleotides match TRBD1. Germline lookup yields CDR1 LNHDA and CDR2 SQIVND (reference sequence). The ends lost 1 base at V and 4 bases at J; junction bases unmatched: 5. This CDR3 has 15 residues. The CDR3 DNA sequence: TGTGCCAGTAGTATAGCCCGGGACAGGTTCTATGGCTACACCTTC. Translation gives CASSIARDRFYGYTF. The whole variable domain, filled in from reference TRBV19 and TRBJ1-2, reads DGGITQSPKYLFRKEGQNVTLSCEQNLNHDAMYWYRQDPGQGLRLIYYSQIVNDFQKGDIAEGYSVSREKKESFPLTVTSAQKNPTAFYLCASSIARDRFYGYTFGSGTRLTVV.

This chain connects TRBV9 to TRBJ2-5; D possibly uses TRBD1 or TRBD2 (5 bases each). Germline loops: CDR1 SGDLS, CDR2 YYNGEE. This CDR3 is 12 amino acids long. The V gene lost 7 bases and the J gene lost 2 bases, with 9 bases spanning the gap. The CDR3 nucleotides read TGTGCCAGCGGGGACGGTCAAGAGACCCAGTACTTC. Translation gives CASGDGQETQYF.

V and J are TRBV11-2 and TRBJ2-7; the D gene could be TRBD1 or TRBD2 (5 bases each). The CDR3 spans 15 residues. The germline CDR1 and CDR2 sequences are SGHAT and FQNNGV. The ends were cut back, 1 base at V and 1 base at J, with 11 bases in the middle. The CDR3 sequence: CASSLGTGGSYEQYF. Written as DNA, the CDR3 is TGTGCCAGCAGCTTAGGGACTGGGGGTTCCTACGAGCAGTACTTC.